These T cell receptor beta chains were read from a single sample in a study of neoadjuvant nivolumab and ipilimumab in lung cancer. Produced via immunoSEQ multiplex PCR; TCRdb's table is partial and in-frame only. Of roughly 39,000 clones listed, 75% to 90% are singletons. The sample was peripheral blood, taken before neoadjuvant nivolumab, alone or with ipilimumab. These receptor sequences come from an adult with non-small cell lung cancer. CDR3s include the opening cysteine and the closing phenylalanine or tryptophan. D genes are given only for firm matches. The size entry is marked missing in some rows and otherwise reads once, few, many or a size class.

-	TRBV30	TRBJ2-5	-	CAWNWAGIRETQYF	TGTGCCTGGAACTGGGCGGGAATACGAGAGACCCAGTACTTC
-	TRBV7-2	TRBJ2-7	TRBD2	CASSILAGEYYEQYF	TGTGCCAGCAGTATACTAGCGGGAGAGTACTACGAGCAGTACTTC
-	TRBV6-5	TRBJ2-7	-	CASSKEGSSYEQYF	TGTGCCAGCAGTAAGGAGGGAAGCTCCTACGAGCAGTACTTC
few	TRBV27	TRBJ1-1	TRBD1	CASRSGQAAEAFF	TGTGCCAGCAGATCGGGACAGGCGGCTGAAGCTTTCTTT
-	TRBV25-1	TRBJ2-7	-	CASSHPTGYEQYF	TGTGCCAGCAGTCATCCAACGGGGTACGAGCAGTACTTC
-	TRBV27	TRBJ1-2	TRBD1	CASSLSVGQEGGYTF	TGTGCCAGCAGTTTATCGGTAGGACAGGAGGGGGGCTACACCTTC
-	TRBV7-9	TRBJ1-1	-	CASSFFSSGGEAFF	TGTGCCAGCAGCTTTTTTTCATCTGGGGGTGAAGCTTTCTTT
-	TRBV30	TRBJ2-7	-	CAWSVLTGPREQYF	TGTGCCTGGAGTGTACTAACAGGGCCGCGCGAGCAGTACTTC
-	TRBV7-8	TRBJ2-2	TRBD2	CASSLEGLAGDSGELFF	TGTGCCAGCAGCTTAGAAGGTCTAGCGGGAGATTCCGGGGAGCTGTTTTTT
-	TRBV5-1	TRBJ2-3	-	CASSLQNPSTDTQYF	TGCGCCAGCAGCTTACAGAATCCTAGCACAGATACGCAGTATTTT
few	TRBV25-1	TRBJ1-2	-	CASRGTAGYTF	TGTGCCAGCAGAGGGACGGCTGGCTACACCTTC
-	TRBV6-1	TRBJ1-1	-	CASSERTVNTEAFF	TGTGCCAGCAGTGAACGGACGGTTAACACTGAAGCTTTCTTT
-	TRBV5-4	TRBJ2-1	-	CASSLDGAGNGDEQFF	TGTGCCAGCAGCTTGGACGGGGCCGGGAACGGGGATGAGCAGTTCTTC
-	TRBV4-2	TRBJ2-1	TRBD1	CASGQDQSYNEQFF	TGTGCCAGCGGACAGGATCAGTCCTACAATGAGCAGTTCTTC
-	TRBV18	TRBJ1-4	-	CASSPAGGGEKLFF	TGTGCCAGCTCACCGGCGGGGGGAGGAGAAAAACTGTTTTTT
-	TRBV28	TRBJ2-7	-	CASGRVYEQYF	TGTGCCAGCGGGCGGGTCTACGAGCAGTACTTC
few	TRBV28	TRBJ1-2	TRBD1	CASSTGTGYGYTF	TGTGCCAGCAGCACAGGGACAGGCTATGGCTACACCTTC
-	TRBV5-4	TRBJ2-5	TRBD2	CASSLRLAGEGQETQYF	TGTGCCAGCAGCTTGCGGCTAGCGGGAGAGGGACAAGAGACCCAGTACTTC
-	TRBV7-3	TRBJ2-5	-	CASSLGTPWETQYF	TGTGCCAGCAGCCTTGGCACACCCTGGGAGACCCAGTACTTC
-	TRBV6-6	TRBJ2-7	TRBD2	CASRQLAGSYEQYF	TGTGCCAGCAGGCAACTAGCGGGGTCCTACGAGCAGTACTTC
-	TRBV7-6	TRBJ2-3	TRBD2	CASSHEGLAGIADTQYF	TGTGCCAGCAGCCATGAAGGACTAGCGGGAATTGCAGATACGCAGTATTTT
-	TRBV7-3	TRBJ2-1	TRBD2	CASSDLAGRFANEQFF	TGTGCCAGCAGCGACTTAGCGGGACGCTTTGCCAATGAGCAGTTCTTC
-	TRBV6-5	TRBJ2-7	-	CASRPRGGTTYEQYF	TGTGCCAGCAGGCCTAGGGGGGGGACGACCTACGAGCAGTACTTC
-	TRBV5-6	TRBJ2-3	TRBD2	CASSLDTGGPTDTQYF	TGTGCCAGCAGCTTGGATACGGGGGGTCCAACAGATACGCAGTATTTT
-	TRBV11-2	TRBJ2-7	-	CASSLSASSYEQYF	TGTGCCAGCAGCTTAAGTGCTAGCTCCTACGAGCAGTACTTC
-	TRBV30	TRBJ2-7	TRBD2	CAWEGLAGGEQYF	TGTGCCTGGGAAGGACTAGCGGGAGGAGAGCAGTACTTC
-	TRBV7-2	TRBJ2-7	TRBD2	CASRQTSVLTYEQYF	TGTGCCAGCAGACAGACTAGCGTTCTAACCTACGAGCAGTACTTC
-	TRBV19	TRBJ1-2	-	CASALNYGYTF	TGTGCCAGCGCCCTGAACTATGGCTACACCTTC
-	TRBV2	TRBJ1-2	-	CASGAESYGYTF	TGTGCCAGCGGGGCGGAGAGCTATGGCTACACCTTC
once	TRBV11-2	TRBJ1-2	-	CASSFRDGYTF	TGTGCCAGCAGCTTCCGTGATGGCTACACCTTC
-	TRBV6-6	TRBJ1-1	-	CASSSTLTRNTEAFF	TGTGCCAGCAGTTCGACCTTGACAAGGAACACTGAAGCTTTCTTT
-	TRBV30	TRBJ1-1	-	CAWSGFGGNEAFF	TGTGCCTGGAGTGGATTCGGGGGGAATGAAGCTTTCTTT
-	TRBV5-6	TRBJ1-1	-	CASSFWTLNTEAFF	TGTGCCAGCAGCTTCTGGACCTTGAACACTGAAGCTTTCTTT
-	TRBV18	TRBJ2-7	TRBD2	CASSPGLAGVAEQYF	TGTGCCAGCTCACCGGGACTAGCGGGAGTGGCCGAGCAGTACTTC
-	TRBV7-2	TRBJ2-7	-	CASSLAISFSYEQYF	TGTGCCAGCAGCTTAGCTATTAGCTTCTCCTACGAGCAGTACTTC
-	TRBV5-3	TRBJ1-1	-	CARSAHTEAFF	TGTGCCAGAAGCGCCCACACTGAAGCTTTCTTT
-	TRBV5-1	TRBJ2-7	-	CASSINLGLAGEQYF	TGCGCCAGCAGCATAAACCTCGGACTGGCCGGCGAGCAGTACTTC
-	TRBV2	TRBJ2-7	-	CASSDTGVEQYF	TGTGCCAGCAGTGACACGGGAGTCGAGCAGTACTTC
few	TRBV7-6	TRBJ2-7	-	CASSLGQSRTYEQYF	TGTGCCAGCAGCTTAGGTCAGTCCAGGACCTACGAGCAGTACTTC
-	TRBV6-5	TRBJ1-2	-	CASSYYPNYGYTF	TGTGCCAGCAGTTACTACCCTAACTATGGCTACACCTTC
-	TRBV11-3	TRBJ2-2	-	CASSPRTGELFF	TGTGCCAGCAGCCCCCGGACCGGGGAGCTGTTTTTT
-	TRBV2	TRBJ2-3	-	CASSEWAVSTDTQYF	TGTGCCAGCAGTGAATGGGCAGTTAGCACAGATACGCAGTATTTT
-	TRBV10-3	TRBJ2-1	-	CAISASDRSVDEQFF	TGTGCCATCAGTGCCTCCGACCGTAGCGTGGATGAGCAGTTCTTC
-	TRBV6-1	TRBJ2-2	-	CASRGGRINTGELFF	TGTGCCAGCAGGGGGGGACGGATAAACACCGGGGAGCTGTTTTTT